This T cell receptor (beta chain) was identified during a study of T cell clonotyping in hematopoietic cell transplantation. General study results and limits: Pathologically expanded recipient clonotypes increased progressively from day 30 to day 180 as diversity fell. Cells were unsorted, so CD4 and CD8 contributions were not separated. Few recipient clonotypes overlapped donors; over 95% were de novo at given depth.

Sequencing was performed with immunoSEQ multiplex PCR; in TCRdb, only in-frame clones are kept and a portion is missing. The top ten clones hold approximately 1% of a sample with around 4,000 clones, approximately 95% of them seen once. V was cut by 6 bases and J by 0 bases, with 14 bases left in between. In germline, CDR1 is SNHLY, CDR2 FYNNEI. There are 15 residues in the CDR3. With regard to this clone: Its antigen is undetermined.

Sequenced material: PBMCs, taken 30 days after allogeneic stem cell transplant. The chain joins TRBV2 to TRBJ1-2; tentative D call: TRBD1 (5 bases). The clonotype comes from a male patient in his fifties or sixties who had an allogeneic stem cell transplant from a related donor, so the T cells may come from the graft donor. Some clones in this sample may be carry-over from other donors' samples. CDR3 DNA sequence: TGTGCCAGCAGGCTCCCCCAGGGTGCTAACTATGGCTACACCTTC. This translates into CASRLPQGANYGYTF.